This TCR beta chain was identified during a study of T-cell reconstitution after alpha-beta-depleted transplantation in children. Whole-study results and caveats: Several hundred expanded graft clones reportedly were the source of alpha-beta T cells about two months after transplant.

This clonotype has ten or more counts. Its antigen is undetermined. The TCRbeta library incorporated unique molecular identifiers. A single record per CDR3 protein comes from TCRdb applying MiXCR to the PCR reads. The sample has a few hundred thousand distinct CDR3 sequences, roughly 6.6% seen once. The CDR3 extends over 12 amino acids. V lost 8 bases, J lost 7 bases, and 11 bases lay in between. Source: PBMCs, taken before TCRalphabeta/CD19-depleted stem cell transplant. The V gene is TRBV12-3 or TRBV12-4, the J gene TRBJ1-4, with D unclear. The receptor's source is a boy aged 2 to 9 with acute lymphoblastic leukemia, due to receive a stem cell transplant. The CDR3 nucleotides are TGTGCCAGCGGTACTTCGGGTGAAAAACTGTTTTTT. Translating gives CASGTSGEKLFF.